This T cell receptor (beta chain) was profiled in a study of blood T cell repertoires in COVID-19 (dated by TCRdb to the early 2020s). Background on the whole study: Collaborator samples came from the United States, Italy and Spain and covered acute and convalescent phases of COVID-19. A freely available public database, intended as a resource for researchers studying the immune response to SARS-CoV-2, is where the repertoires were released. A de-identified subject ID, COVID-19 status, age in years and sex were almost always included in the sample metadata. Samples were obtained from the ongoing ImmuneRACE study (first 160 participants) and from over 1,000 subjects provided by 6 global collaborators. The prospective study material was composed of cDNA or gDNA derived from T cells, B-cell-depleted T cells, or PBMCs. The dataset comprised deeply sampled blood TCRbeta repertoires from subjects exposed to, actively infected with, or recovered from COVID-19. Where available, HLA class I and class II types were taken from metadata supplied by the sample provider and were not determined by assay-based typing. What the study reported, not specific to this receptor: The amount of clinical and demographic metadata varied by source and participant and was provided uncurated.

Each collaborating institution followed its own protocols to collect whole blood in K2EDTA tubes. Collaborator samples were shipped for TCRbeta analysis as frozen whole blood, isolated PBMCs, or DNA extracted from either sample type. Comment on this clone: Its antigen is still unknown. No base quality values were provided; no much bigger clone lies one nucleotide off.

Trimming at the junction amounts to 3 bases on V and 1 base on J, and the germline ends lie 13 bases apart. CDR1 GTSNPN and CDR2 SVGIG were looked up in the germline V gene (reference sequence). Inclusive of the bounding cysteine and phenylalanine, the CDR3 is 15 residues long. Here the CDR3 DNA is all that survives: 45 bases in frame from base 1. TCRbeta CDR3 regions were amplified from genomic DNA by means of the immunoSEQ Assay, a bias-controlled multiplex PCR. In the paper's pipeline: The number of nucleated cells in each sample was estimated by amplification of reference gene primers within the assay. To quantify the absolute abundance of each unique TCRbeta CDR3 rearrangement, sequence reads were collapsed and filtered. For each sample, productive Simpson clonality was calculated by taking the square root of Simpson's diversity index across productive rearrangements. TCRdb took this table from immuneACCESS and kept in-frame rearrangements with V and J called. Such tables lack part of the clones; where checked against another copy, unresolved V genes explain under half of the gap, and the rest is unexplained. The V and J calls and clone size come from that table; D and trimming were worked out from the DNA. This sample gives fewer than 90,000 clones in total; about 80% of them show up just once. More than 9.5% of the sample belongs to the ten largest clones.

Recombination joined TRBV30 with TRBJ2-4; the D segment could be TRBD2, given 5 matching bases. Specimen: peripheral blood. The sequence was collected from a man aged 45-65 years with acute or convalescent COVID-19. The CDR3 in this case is CAWSGIGGAKNIQYF. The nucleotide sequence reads TGTGCCTGGAGCGGGATTGGAGGCGCCAAAAACATTCAGTACTTC. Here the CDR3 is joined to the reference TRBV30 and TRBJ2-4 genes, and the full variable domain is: SQTIHQWPATLVQPVGSPLSLECTVEGTSNPNLYWYRQAAGRGLQLLFYSVGIGQISSEVPQNLSASRPQDRQFILSSKKLLLSDSGFYLCAWSGIGGAKNIQYFGAGTRLSVL.